This is a list of T cell receptor beta chains from one sample in a study of blood T cells in healthy people across ages. TCRdb called the 5' RACE reads again in MiXCR, with one record for every CDR3 protein. The sample carries 600,000 to 650,000 distinct CDR3 sequences, about 53% recorded once. Sequences were obtained from blood. The receptors here all came from a man aged 60 to 75 in good health. CDR3s include the opening cysteine and the closing phenylalanine or tryptophan. A D gene is named only where the DNA matches it firmly. Expanded clones get a size class; other rows say once, few or many, or leave the size out.

TRBJ2-7 . TRBV4-1 once CASSQEEYSYEQYF TGCGCCAGCAGCCAAGAGGAGTACTCCTACGAGCAGTACTTC
TRBJ2-7 . TRBV2 . CASSEAQRGIKQYF TGTGCCAGCAGTGAAGCGCAACGGGGTATAAAGCAGTACTTC
TRBJ2-1 . TRBV20-1 few CSASGHLWVNEQFF TGCAGTGCTAGCGGTCATTTGTGGGTCAATGAGCAGTTCTTC
TRBJ2-7 . TRBV20-1 . CSARVGPYEQYF TGCAGTGCTCGGGTGGGACCGTACGAGCAGTACTTC
TRBJ2-1 . TRBV24-1 . CATSDLRNEQFF TGTGCCACCAGTGATTTGAGGAATGAGCAGTTCTTC
TRBJ1-2 TRBD1 TRBV25-1 . CASYGQGIGGYTF TGTGCCAGCTATGGACAGGGGATCGGTGGCTACACCTTC
TRBJ2-5 . TRBV18 . CASSPYQGSETQYF TGTGCCAGCTCACCATACCAGGGATCAGAGACCCAGTACTTC
TRBJ2-1 . TRBV7-2 . CASSLLRSDEQFF TGTGCCAGCAGCTTACTACGGAGCGATGAGCAGTTCTTC
TRBJ1-2 . TRBV6-1 . CASSGDRVSRAGYTF TGTGCCAGCAGTGGGGACCGAGTTTCGAGGGCTGGCTACACCTTC
TRBJ1-2 TRBD1 TRBV5-6 . CASTDRVTPLYGYTF TGTGCCAGCACGGACAGGGTAACTCCTCTATATGGCTACACCTTC
TRBJ2-5 TRBD1 TRBV6-5 few CASSYQGQGGETQYF TGTGCCAGCAGTTACCAGGGACAGGGTGGCGAGACCCAGTACTTC
TRBJ2-3 . TRBV7-2 . CASSFPGLNTQYF TGTGCCAGCAGCTTTCCAGGGCTAAATACGCAGTATTTT